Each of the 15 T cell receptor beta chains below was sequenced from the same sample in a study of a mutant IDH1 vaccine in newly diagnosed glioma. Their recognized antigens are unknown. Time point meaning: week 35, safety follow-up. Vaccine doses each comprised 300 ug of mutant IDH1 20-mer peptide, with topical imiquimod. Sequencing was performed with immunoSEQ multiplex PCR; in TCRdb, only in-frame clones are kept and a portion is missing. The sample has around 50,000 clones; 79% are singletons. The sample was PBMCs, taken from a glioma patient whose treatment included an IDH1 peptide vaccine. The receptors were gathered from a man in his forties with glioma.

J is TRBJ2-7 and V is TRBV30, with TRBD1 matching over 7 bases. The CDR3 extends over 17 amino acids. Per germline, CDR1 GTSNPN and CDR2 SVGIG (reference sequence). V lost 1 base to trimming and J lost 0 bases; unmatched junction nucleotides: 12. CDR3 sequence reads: CAWSAKDGQDLSYEQYF. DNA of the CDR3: TGTGCCTGGAGTGCCAAAGACGGACAGGACCTCTCCTACGAGCAGTACTTC.

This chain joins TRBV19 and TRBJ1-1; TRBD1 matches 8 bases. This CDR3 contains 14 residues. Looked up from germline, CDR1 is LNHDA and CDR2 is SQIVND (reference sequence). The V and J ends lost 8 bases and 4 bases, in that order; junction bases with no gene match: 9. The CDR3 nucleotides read TGTGCCAGTGGACGACAGGGGTCGGGCACTGAAGCTTTCTTT. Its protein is CASGRQGSGTEAFF.

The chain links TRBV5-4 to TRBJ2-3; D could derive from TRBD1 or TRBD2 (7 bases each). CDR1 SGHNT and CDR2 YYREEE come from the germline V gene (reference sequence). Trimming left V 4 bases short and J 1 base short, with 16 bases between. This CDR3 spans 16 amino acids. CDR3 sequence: CASSRAQGGGTDTQYF. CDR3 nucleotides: TGTGCCAGCAGCCGCGCGCAGGGGGGGGGCACAGATACGCAGTATTTT.

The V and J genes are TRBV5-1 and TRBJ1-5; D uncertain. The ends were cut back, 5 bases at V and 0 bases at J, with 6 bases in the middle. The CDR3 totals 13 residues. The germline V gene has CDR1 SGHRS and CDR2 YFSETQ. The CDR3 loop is CASRENSNQPQHF. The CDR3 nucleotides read TGCGCCAGCAGGGAAAATAGCAATCAGCCCCAGCATTTT.

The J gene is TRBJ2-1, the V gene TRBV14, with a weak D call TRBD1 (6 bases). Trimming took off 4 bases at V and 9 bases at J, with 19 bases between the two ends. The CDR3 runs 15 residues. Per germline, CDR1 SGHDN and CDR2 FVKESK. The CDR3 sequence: CASSPRQGRYAEQFF. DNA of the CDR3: TGTGCCAGCAGCCCCCGCCAGGGGCGATATGCTGAGCAGTTCTTC.

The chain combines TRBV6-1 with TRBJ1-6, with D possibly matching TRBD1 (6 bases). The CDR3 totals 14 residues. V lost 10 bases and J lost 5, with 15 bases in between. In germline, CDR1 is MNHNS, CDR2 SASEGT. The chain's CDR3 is CAIESQGDNSPLHF. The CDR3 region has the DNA TGTGCCATCGAATCACAGGGCGATAATTCACCCCTCCACTTT.

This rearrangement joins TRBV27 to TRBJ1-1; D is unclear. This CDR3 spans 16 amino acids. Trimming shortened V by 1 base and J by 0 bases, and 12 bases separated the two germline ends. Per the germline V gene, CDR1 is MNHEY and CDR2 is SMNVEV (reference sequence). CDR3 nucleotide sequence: TGTGCCAGCAGTTTATGGGAGGGAGGCATGAACACTGAAGCTTTCTTT. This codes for CASSLWEGGMNTEAFF.

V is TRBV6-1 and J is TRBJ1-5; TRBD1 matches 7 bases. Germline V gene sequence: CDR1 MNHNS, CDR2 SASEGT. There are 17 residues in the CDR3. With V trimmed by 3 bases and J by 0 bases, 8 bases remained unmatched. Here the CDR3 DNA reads TGTGCCAGCAGTGATGGATACAGGGGATTTAGCAATCAGCCCCAGCATTTT. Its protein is CASSDGYRGFSNQPQHF.

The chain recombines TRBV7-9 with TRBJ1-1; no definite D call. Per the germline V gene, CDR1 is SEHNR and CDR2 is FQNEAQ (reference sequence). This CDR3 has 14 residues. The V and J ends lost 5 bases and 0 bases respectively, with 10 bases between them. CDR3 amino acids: CASSQEIVNTEAFF. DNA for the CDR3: TGTGCCAGCAGCCAGGAGATCGTGAACACTGAAGCTTTCTTT.

The CDR3 here is CASSLLQGPPPFVSEQYF. CDR3 nucleotides: TGTGCCAGCAGCTTATTACAGGGGCCACCACCTTTCGTCAGCGAGCAGTACTTC. This chain uses TRBV7-2 with TRBJ2-7; 7 nucleotides align to TRBD1. CDR3 length: 18 residues. J lost 6 bases, V lost 2 bases, and 19 bases had no gene match. Per the germline V gene, CDR1 is SGHTA and CDR2 is FQGNSA.

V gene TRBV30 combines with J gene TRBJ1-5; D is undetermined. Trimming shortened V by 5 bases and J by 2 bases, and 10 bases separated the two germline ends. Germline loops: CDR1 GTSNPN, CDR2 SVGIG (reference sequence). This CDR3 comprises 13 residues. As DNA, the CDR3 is TGTGCCTGGGGCTTCTTAGGCAATCAGCCCCAGCATTTT. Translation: CAWGFLGNQPQHF.

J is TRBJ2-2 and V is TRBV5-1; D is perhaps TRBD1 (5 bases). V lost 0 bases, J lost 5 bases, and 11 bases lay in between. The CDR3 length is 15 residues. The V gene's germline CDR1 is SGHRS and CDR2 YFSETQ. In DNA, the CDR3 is TGCGCCAGCAGCTTGGCAGGACAAACTACCGGGGAGCTGTTTTTT. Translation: CASSLAGQTTGELFF.

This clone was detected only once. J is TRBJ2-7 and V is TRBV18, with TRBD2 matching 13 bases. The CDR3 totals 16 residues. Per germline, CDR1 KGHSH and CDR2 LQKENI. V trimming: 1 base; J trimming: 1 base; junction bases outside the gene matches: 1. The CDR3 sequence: CASSPRLAGGSYEQYF. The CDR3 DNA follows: TGTGCCAGCTCACCACGACTAGCGGGGGGTTCCTACGAGCAGTACTTC.

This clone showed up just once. The CDR3 nucleotides read TGTGCCAGCTCACCAGCGACGGACGAGCAGTACTTC. This encodes CASSPATDEQYF. This chain links TRBV18 with TRBJ2-7; D gene ambiguous. V gave up 2 bases and J gave up 5 bases, with 7 bases separating them. Germline values: CDR1 KGHSH, CDR2 LQKENI. This CDR3 spans 12 amino acids.

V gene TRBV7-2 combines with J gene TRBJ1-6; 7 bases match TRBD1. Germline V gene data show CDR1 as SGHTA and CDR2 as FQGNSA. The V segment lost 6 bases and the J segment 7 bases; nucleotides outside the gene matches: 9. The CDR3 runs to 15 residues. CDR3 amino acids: CASRGGTGVNSPLHF. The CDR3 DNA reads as TGTGCCAGCAGGGGGGGTACAGGGGTCAATTCACCCCTCCACTTT.